The 31 T cell receptor beta chains below all came from one sample that was sequenced in a study of cytomegalovirus exposure and HLA in healthy donors. Researchers ran the PCR with 60 Vbeta and 13 Jbeta primers. Assay: immunoSEQ multiplex PCR; the TCRdb copy retains only in-frame clones and omits some. The data hold some 160,000 clones, with approximately 80% observed a single time. The sequencing sample was made of PBMCs. The receptors derive from a man aged 50-59 years in good health and CMV-seropositive.

About this clone: The identical CDR3 is also encoded by other nucleotide sequences in the sample. This chain uses TRBV7-2 with TRBJ2-2, with no clear D. Trimming shortened V by 4 bases and J by 3 bases, and 3 bases separated the two germline ends. The CDR3 consists of 12 residues. The germline V gene has CDR1 SGHTA and CDR2 FQGNSA. DNA of the CDR3: TGTGCCAGCAGCTCGTACACCGGGGAGCTGTTTTTT. This gives the protein CASSSYTGELFF.

In this sample, this clone turned up once. V gene TRBV7-9 combines with J gene TRBJ2-1; tentatively, D is TRBD1 (6 bases). Germline-derived CDR1 and CDR2 are SEHNR and FQNEAQ (reference sequence). This CDR3 is 12 amino acids long. Trimming removed 1 base at V and 9 bases at J, with 7 bases between. The CDR3 is CASSLGGLEQFF. The CDR3 DNA is TGTGCCAGCAGCTTAGGGGGGCTTGAGCAGTTCTTC.

This rearrangement joins TRBV28 to TRBJ1-1, with 7 bases lining up with TRBD1. The CDR3 is 13 residues long. The germline gives CDR1 MDHEN, CDR2 SYDVKM. After removal of 6 bases from V and 5 bases from J, the junction contained 6 bases not matched to a gene. CDR3 DNA sequence: TGTGCCAGCAGCCAGACAGGGCGGACTGAAGCTTTCTTT. Protein product: CASSQTGRTEAFF.

This sequence joins TRBV7-8 and TRBJ2-2, with 7 bases fitting TRBD1. Trimming at V came to 3 bases and at J to 0 bases, leaving 4 bases not matched to a gene. CDR3 length: 16 amino acids. From germline, CDR1 is SGHVS and CDR2 FQNEAQ. CDR3 bases: TGTGCCAGCAGCTTTGAGACAGGGCCGAACACCGGGGAGCTGTTTTTT. It codes for CASSFETGPNTGELFF. Full variable domain (outside the CDR3, taken from reference TRBV7-8 and TRBJ2-2): GAGVSQSPRYKVAKRGQDVALRCDPISGHVSLFWYQQALGQGPEFLTYFQNEAQLDKSGLPSDRFFAERPEGSVSTLKIQRTQQEDSAVYLCASSFETGPNTGELFFGEGSRLTVL.

This chain connects TRBV7-2 to TRBJ2-4; TRBD2 matches at 16 bases. The CDR3 is 14 amino acids. Germline V lookup: CDR1 SGHTA, CDR2 FQGNSA. V shed 5 bases and J 13 bases; nucleotides not matched to a gene: 5. The CDR3 loop reads CASSAGLAGGFQYF. As DNA, the CDR3 is TGTGCCAGCAGCGCGGGACTAGCGGGGGGGTTCCAGTACTTC.

The chain links TRBV4-2 to TRBJ1-1; D is ambiguous. CDR1 and CDR2 from the germline V gene are LGHNA and YNFKEQ. CDR3 length: 15 amino acids. Trimming took off 7 bases at V and 4 bases at J, with 19 bases between the two ends. The CDR3 DNA is TGTGCCAGCACCCTAGCAGGCGCATGGGGCACTGAAGCTTTCTTT. Its protein is CASTLAGAWGTEAFF.

The gene calls are TRBV19 and TRBJ2-7, with TRBD1 identical over 7 bases. In germline, CDR1 is LNHDA, CDR2 SQIVND (reference sequence). Trimming took 5 bases from V and 7 from J; bases not matched to a gene: 11. The CDR3 spans 14 residues. This chain's CDR3 is CASSSTGTAVEQYF. CDR3 bases: TGTGCCAGTAGTTCAACCGGGACAGCGGTTGAGCAGTACTTC.

This clone was observed a single time. V is TRBV4-1 and J is TRBJ2-7; D perhaps matches TRBD2 (5 bases). The V end was cut by 3 bases, the J end by 2 bases, with 14 bases between. The germline gives CDR1 MGHRA, CDR2 YSYEKL. The CDR3 has 15 residues. The CDR3, as DNA: TGCGCCAGCAGCCAGCCTACCTCGGGGACCTACGAGCAGTACTTC. Its protein product is CASSQPTSGTYEQYF.

The chain couples TRBV7-2 to TRBJ1-3; tentatively, D is TRBD1 (6 bases). V was clipped by 5 bases and J by 0 bases, with 14 bases between them. The CDR3 loop spans 16 amino acids. Germline CDR1 is SGHTA and CDR2 is FQGNSA. CDR3 region: CASSPRTVGSGNTIYF. CDR3 DNA sequence: TGTGCCAGCAGCCCGCGGACAGTGGGCTCTGGAAACACCATATATTTT. The variable domain in full, completed from reference TRBV7-2 and TRBJ1-3, reads GAGVSQSPSNKVTEKGKDVELRCDPISGHTALYWYRQSLGQGLEFLIYFQGNSAPDKSGLPSDRFSAERTGGSVSTLTIQRTQQEDSAVYLCASSPRTVGSGNTIYFGEGSWLTVV.

The chain links TRBV28 to TRBJ2-3; TRBD1 aligns across 11 bases. Losses at the gene ends were 2 bases for V and 5 bases for J; bases not matched to a gene: 9. CDR3 length equals 17 residues. Germline CDR1 reads MDHEN; CDR2 reads SYDVKM. CDR3 residues: CASSLRGDRGWLDTQYF. The CDR3 bases are TGTGCCAGCAGTTTACGCGGGGACAGGGGGTGGTTAGATACGCAGTATTTT.

The table lists this clone with a count of one. DNA for the CDR3: TGTGCCAGCAGCCCGTGGGACCGACAGGGTTTGGAGCAGTACTTC. Translated, it gives CASSPWDRQGLEQYF. This sequence joins TRBV5-6 and TRBJ2-7, with 7 bases aligning to TRBD1. Looked up from germline, CDR1 is SGHDT and CDR2 is YYEEEE. With 4 bases clipped from V and 7 bases from J, the junction kept 14 bases outside the gene matches. This CDR3 is built from 15 residues. Using reference TRBV5-6 and TRBJ2-7 for the parts outside the CDR3, the full variable domain is DAGVTQSPTHLIKTRGQQVTLRCSPKSGHDTVSWYQQALGQGPQFIFQYYEEEERQRGNFPDRFSGHQFPNYSSELNVNALLLGDSALYLCASSPWDRQGLEQYFGPGTRLTVT.

This clone was counted a few times. The chain uses TRBV6-5 and TRBJ2-1; 11 positions match TRBD2. The V and J ends lost 5 bases and 2 bases, in that order; junction bases with no gene match: 2. This CDR3 region has 15 residues. Per the germline V gene, CDR1 is MNHEY and CDR2 is SVGAGI. The CDR3 here is CASSTSGGAYNEQFF. CDR3 coding DNA: TGTGCCAGCAGTACTAGCGGGGGAGCCTACAATGAGCAGTTCTTC.

The chain recombines TRBV6-1 with TRBJ1-5, with 8 positions matching TRBD1. CDR1 is MNHNS and CDR2 is SASEGT in the germline V gene. V lost 4 bases and J lost 2; bases outside the gene matches: 7. The CDR3 runs 16 residues. The CDR3: CASSVDRGWGNQPQHF. For the CDR3, the DNA is TGTGCCAGCAGTGTAGACAGGGGCTGGGGCAATCAGCCCCAGCATTTT.

The chain links TRBV28 to TRBJ1-4; a possible D gene is TRBD1 (5 bases). This CDR3 has 16 amino acids. V was shortened by 5 bases and J by 2 bases, with 15 bases between the two germline ends. Per germline, CDR1 MDHEN and CDR2 SYDVKM. DNA for the CDR3: TGTGCCAGCAGTCCCGGGGGGGGACGGACTAATGAAAAACTGTTTTTT. Translation gives CASSPGGGRTNEKLFF.

V usage is TRBV4-3 and J usage is TRBJ1-2; 7 bases match TRBD1. J was trimmed by 4 bases and V by 0 bases; bases with no gene match: 5. This CDR3 has 15 amino acids. Germline V gene data show CDR1 as LGHNA and CDR2 as YSLEER. CDR3: CASSQDPGQIYGYTF. In DNA form, the CDR3 reads TGCGCCAGCAGCCAAGATCCGGGACAGATCTATGGCTACACCTTC.

The chain uses TRBV5-1 and TRBJ1-2, with 9 bases aligning to TRBD1. Germline loops: CDR1 SGHRS, CDR2 YFSETQ. Losses at the gene ends were 4 bases for V and 11 bases for J; bases not matched to a gene: 6. The CDR3 is 12 residues long. The CDR3: CASSPTGGKYTF. In nucleotides, the CDR3 is TGCGCCAGCAGCCCGACAGGGGGAAAGTACACCTTC.

The V gene is TRBV6-5, the J gene TRBJ1-5; D remains ambiguous. This CDR3 is built from 14 residues. The germline gives CDR1 MNHEY, CDR2 SVGAGI. Trimming cost V 0 bases and J 7 bases, with 10 bases left between them. CDR3 DNA: TGTGCCAGCAGTTACTCGATATACGGGCAGCCCCAGCATTTT. Its protein is CASSYSIYGQPQHF.

This clone was seen a handful of times. The chain combines TRBV4-3 with TRBJ1-6, with D tentatively TRBD1 (5 bases). This CDR3 spans 15 amino acids. Germline assignment: CDR1 LGHNA and CDR2 YSLEER. Between the trimmed V and J ends, which lost 0 bases and 7 bases, there was a span of 10 bases. The CDR3 loop is CASSQDRAGNSPLHF. CDR3 nucleotides: TGCGCCAGCAGCCAAGACAGGGCAGGAAATTCACCCCTCCACTTT.

The chain is built from TRBV6-5 and TRBJ2-7; D is perhaps TRBD2 (6 bases). The CDR3 contains 12 residues. V lost 5 bases to trimming and J lost 2 bases, with 7 bases between them. Germline values: CDR1 MNHEY, CDR2 SVGAGI. The CDR3 region is CASSGGTYEQYF. The CDR3, as DNA: TGTGCCAGCAGTGGCGGGACCTACGAGCAGTACTTC.

For this clone: The junction does not match germline at one end; this may be a read error. The rearrangement links TRBV11-2 to TRBJ1-6, with 8 bases identical to TRBD1. Germline V gene data show CDR1 as SGHAT and CDR2 as FQNNGV. The CDR3 has 17 amino acids. In DNA form, the CDR3 reads TGTGCCAGCAGCGTAGACCCTCGGACAGGGTGGAATTCACCCCTCCACTTT. Its protein product is CASSVDPRTGWNSPLHF. Filled out from reference TRBV11-2 and TRBJ1-6, the complete variable domain reads EAGVAQSPRYKIIEKRQSVAFWCNPISGHATLYWYQQILGQGPKLLIQFQNNGVVDDSQLPKDRFSAERLKGVDSTLKIQPAKLEDSAVYLCASSVDPRTGWNSPLHFGNGTRLTVT.

This chain connects TRBV4-1 to TRBJ2-5; 8 bases match TRBD1. CDR3 length: 16 amino acids. V lost 4 bases to trimming and J lost 4 bases; unmatched junction nucleotides: 11. Per the germline V gene, CDR1 is MGHRA and CDR2 is YSYEKL. The CDR3 reads CASSPSTGGRGETQYF. The DNA of the CDR3 is TGCGCCAGCAGCCCCTCTACAGGGGGTAGGGGAGAGACCCAGTACTTC.

CDR3 sequence (DNA): TGTGCCAGCAGTGACAGGGGGGAAAAACTGTTTTTT. This encodes CASSDRGEKLFF. The J gene is TRBJ1-4, the V gene TRBV2; TRBD1 aligns across 7 bases. This CDR3 spans 12 amino acids. The V gene end was trimmed by 3 bases and the J gene end by 8 bases; junction bases not matched to a gene: 0. In germline, CDR1 is SNHLY, CDR2 FYNNEI.

The J gene is TRBJ1-5, the V gene TRBV19; D is perhaps TRBD1 (5 bases). V was shortened by 3 bases and J by 4 bases, with 25 bases between the two germline ends. Germline V gene sequence: CDR1 LNHDA, CDR2 SQIVND (reference sequence). The CDR3 runs to 19 residues. The CDR3 nucleotides are TGTGCCAGTAGTATCAAATCCCAGGGTTGGTTGTTAGGAAATCAGCCCCAGCATTTT. Encoded protein: CASSIKSQGWLLGNQPQHF.

This chain links TRBV27 with TRBJ2-7; no reliable D call. CDR3 length equals 13 residues. The germline gives CDR1 MNHEY, CDR2 SMNVEV (reference sequence). The V gene lost 6 bases and the J gene lost 4 bases, with 13 bases spanning the gap. DNA of the CDR3: TGTGCCAGCAGCCGTACTCTAAAGTACGAGCAGTACTTC. Translating gives CASSRTLKYEQYF.

The chain joins TRBV27 to TRBJ2-7; TRBD2 matches at 10 bases. The CDR3 spans 16 residues. With 4 bases clipped from V and 3 bases from J, the junction kept 9 bases outside the gene matches. The germline V gene has CDR1 MNHEY and CDR2 SMNVEV (reference sequence). The DNA for the CDR3 is TGTGCCAGCAGTTGGACTAGCGGTGCTCTTGTCTACGAGCAGTACTTC. It encodes CASSWTSGALVYEQYF.

This clone was recorded once. The CDR3 bases are TGCGCCAGCAGCCAAGACAGGGGGAACTATGGCTACACCTTC. This translates into CASSQDRGNYGYTF. The chain uses TRBV4-3 and TRBJ1-2; TRBD1 matches at 7 bases. The CDR3 contains 14 residues. CDR1 and CDR2 (germline): LGHNA, YSLEER. Losses at the gene ends were 0 bases for V and 2 bases for J; bases not matched to a gene: 0.

V gene TRBV19 combines with J gene TRBJ1-5; 9 bases line up with TRBD1. V lost 4 bases to trimming and J lost 7 bases; unmatched junction nucleotides: 8. The CDR3 is 15 residues long. The V gene's germline CDR1 is LNHDA and CDR2 SQIVND (reference sequence). CDR3: CASSRGQGSRQPQHF. The CDR3 nucleotides read TGTGCCAGTAGTAGGGGACAGGGATCGCGGCAGCCCCAGCATTTT.

The V call is TRBV7-2, the J call TRBJ2-3; TRBD2 aligns across 7 bases. V shed 4 bases and J 1 base; nucleotides not matched to a gene: 5. CDR3 length: 15 amino acids. Per the germline V gene, CDR1 is SGHTA and CDR2 is FQGNSA. The CDR3 sequence: CASSSLALGTDTQYF. The CDR3 DNA is TGTGCCAGCAGCTCACTAGCGCTCGGCACAGATACGCAGTATTTT.

This sequence joins TRBV7-2 and TRBJ1-2, with D maybe TRBD1 (6 bases). The CDR3 contains 15 residues. V dropped 2 bases and J dropped 6 bases, with 16 bases sitting between them. Germline CDR1 and CDR2: SGHTA and FQGNSA. The CDR3 here is CASSLWGTTGNGYTF. CDR3 in DNA: TGTGCCAGCAGCTTATGGGGAACTACAGGGAATGGCTACACCTTC.

The chain joins TRBV5-1 to TRBJ1-1, with a possible D match to TRBD1 (5 bases). Germline lookup yields CDR1 SGHRS and CDR2 YFSETQ. Trimming stripped 1 base from V and 1 base from J, with 11 bases between. This CDR3 is built from 15 residues. This CDR3 is CASSLFGHQNTEAFF. The CDR3 DNA reads as TGCGCCAGCAGCTTGTTTGGACACCAGAACACTGAAGCTTTCTTT.

This chain links TRBV11-2 with TRBJ2-2; weak D call: TRBD1 (5 bases). The germline CDR1 and CDR2 sequences are SGHAT and FQNNGV. The CDR3 contains 15 residues. Between the trimmed V and J ends, which lost 8 bases and 4 bases, there was a span of 17 bases. As DNA, the CDR3 is TGTGCCAGCGGCCCGACAGAGCCCCCCACCGGGGAGCTGTTTTTT. Translated, it gives CASGPTEPPTGELFF.